Below, 26 T cell receptor beta chains from the same sample are listed, as sequenced in a study of radiotherapy plus CTLA-4 blockade in lung cancer. Clones were read by immunoSEQ multiplex PCR, and TCRdb kept only the in-frame ones, dropping some. The sample shows about 100,000 clones, 83% of them seen only once. The sequencing here drew on peripheral blood, taken from a patient treated with radiotherapy plus ipilimumab. The receptors stem from a human donor with non-small cell lung cancer who had stable disease on radiotherapy plus ipilimumab.

In its sample, this clone was seen a few times. The chain recombines TRBV6-5 with TRBJ1-2; no clear D. The germline V gene encodes CDR1 MNHEY and CDR2 SVGAGI. The CDR3 has 14 residues. Trimming removed 5 bases from V and 0 bases from J, with 10 bases in between. The CDR3 sequence is CASSDGMPNYGYTF. The CDR3 DNA sequence: TGTGCCAGCAGTGACGGGATGCCTAACTATGGCTACACCTTC.

This clone occurred once. The gene calls are TRBV7-6 and TRBJ2-2; 7 bases are a match to TRBD1. J lost 6 bases, V lost 5 bases, and 9 bases had no gene match. The CDR3 is 15 residues long. Germline CDR1 SGHVS, CDR2 FNYEAQ. CDR3 coding DNA: TGTGCCAGCAGCCCCTCAGACAGGGCGTCCGGGGAGCTGTTTTTT. Translating gives CASSPSDRASGELFF.

This chain joins TRBV5-1 and TRBJ2-3; unclear D gene. The CDR3 contains 14 residues. Germline V gene lookup returns CDR1 SGHRS and CDR2 YFSETQ. Trimming removed 5 bases from V and 0 bases from J, with 10 bases in between. The DNA of the CDR3 is TGCGCCAGCAGGGTAGAGTGGAGCACAGATACGCAGTATTTT. Translated: CASRVEWSTDTQYF.

This clone was observed once. The chain recombines TRBV6-5 with TRBJ2-1; 8 nucleotides agree with TRBD2. Looked up from germline, CDR1 is MNHEY and CDR2 is SVGAGI. The CDR3 covers 16 residues. With V trimmed by 2 bases and J by 7 bases, 10 bases remained unmatched. CDR3 nucleotides: TGTGCCAGCAGTTACGGGGGAGTAGCGGGACTGAATGAGCAGTTCTTC. Residues: CASSYGGVAGLNEQFF.

The chain couples TRBV4-2 to TRBJ2-5; no clear D gene. Per the germline V gene, CDR1 is LGHNA and CDR2 is YNFKEQ. Trimming stripped 1 base from V and 1 base from J, with 7 bases between. The CDR3 covers 14 residues. CDR3 amino acids: CASSQVGLQETQYF. The CDR3 DNA sequence: TGTGCCAGCAGCCAAGTGGGCCTCCAAGAGACCCAGTACTTC.

The rearrangement joins TRBV19 to TRBJ1-3; 7 bases match TRBD1. With V trimmed by 8 bases and J by 0 bases, 4 bases remained unmatched. Germline values: CDR1 LNHDA, CDR2 SQIVND (reference sequence). The CDR3 totals 14 residues. For the CDR3, the DNA is TGTGCCAGTTGGGCAGGGGGCTCTGGAAACACCATATATTTT. This encodes CASWAGGSGNTIYF.

The CDR3 loop is CASRGSIADTQYF. CDR3 coding DNA: TGTGCCAGCAGGGGGAGTATTGCAGATACGCAGTATTTT. The chain combines TRBV28 with TRBJ2-3; possibly TRBD2 for D (5 bases). The germline CDR1 and CDR2 sequences are MDHEN and SYDVKM. The CDR3 totals 13 residues. The germline V and J ends were trimmed by 6 bases and 4 bases, with 11 bases remaining between them.

The rearrangement joins TRBV28 to TRBJ1-6, with a weak D call TRBD1 (5 bases). Germline V CDR1 and CDR2: MDHEN, SYDVKM. V was shortened by 4 bases and J by 2 bases, with 9 bases between the two germline ends. The CDR3 has 15 residues. Here the CDR3 DNA reads TGTGCCAGCAGTTCCCTGGACACCTATAATTCACCCCTCCACTTT. Encoded protein: CASSSLDTYNSPLHF.

CDR3 coding DNA: TGTGCCAGTAGTATCCCGGACAGACCCTACAATGAGCAGTTCTTC. This translates into CASSIPDRPYNEQFF. The rearrangement links TRBV19 to TRBJ2-1, with D possibly TRBD1 on 6 matching bases. The CDR3 runs to 15 residues. Germline loops: CDR1 LNHDA, CDR2 SQIVND (reference sequence). V lost 3 bases to trimming and J lost 2 bases, with 11 bases between them. The whole variable domain, filled in from reference TRBV19 and TRBJ2-1, reads DGGITQSPKYLFRKEGQNVTLSCEQNLNHDAMYWYRQDPGQGLRLIYYSQIVNDFQKGDIAEGYSVSREKKESFPLTVTSAQKNPTAFYLCASSIPDRPYNEQFFGPGTRLTVL.

This chain links TRBV29-1 with TRBJ2-2; 13 bases align to TRBD2. Per the germline V gene, CDR1 is SQVTM and CDR2 is ANQGSEA. The ends lost 4 bases at V and 6 bases at J; junction bases unmatched: 2. CDR3 length: 14 residues. CDR3 protein: CSVGLAGGPGELFF. In DNA, the CDR3 is TGCAGCGTTGGACTAGCGGGAGGCCCCGGGGAGCTGTTTTTT.

The chain couples TRBV27 to TRBJ2-3; either TRBD1 or TRBD2 may fit D (6 bases each). The CDR3 runs 15 residues. The V gene's germline CDR1 is MNHEY and CDR2 SMNVEV (reference sequence). The V end was cut by 3 bases, the J end by 0 bases, with 10 bases between. CDR3 DNA: TGTGCCAGCAGTTTCGGGGGCCTTAGCACAGATACGCAGTATTTT. The encoded protein is CASSFGGLSTDTQYF.

With regard to this clone: Other DNA sequences in this specimen translate into the identical CDR3. The chain has TRBV5-1 and TRBJ1-2, with D unresolved. This CDR3 is 13 amino acids long. The germline V gene encodes CDR1 SGHRS and CDR2 YFSETQ. The V and J ends lost 5 bases and 3 bases respectively, with 11 bases between them. The CDR3 bases are TGCGCCAGCAGTTTCGACGGAGACTATGGCTACACCTTC. It specifies CASSFDGDYGYTF.

This clone was seen just once. V usage is TRBV30 and J usage is TRBJ1-3; a weak D match, TRBD1 (5 bases). CDR1 and CDR2 from the germline V gene are GTSNPN and SVGIG (reference sequence). V was clipped by 3 bases and J by 2 bases, with 14 bases between them. The CDR3 is made up of 15 amino acids. The CDR3 DNA reads TGTGCCTGGAGGATGGGGACGACCCCTGGAAACACCATATATTTT. This gives the protein CAWRMGTTPGNTIYF.

The CDR3 coding sequence is TGCAGCGTTGATTCCAGGGAGAATGGCTACACCTTC. Translation: CSVDSRENGYTF. The chain combines TRBV29-1 with TRBJ1-2; D may be TRBD1 (5 bases). The ends were cut back, 3 bases at V and 6 bases at J, with 11 bases in the middle. Germline CDR1 SQVTM, CDR2 ANQGSEA. The CDR3 length is 12 residues.

This chain links TRBV29-1 with TRBJ2-4, with TRBD2 matching over 8 bases. In germline, CDR1 is SQVTM, CDR2 ANQGSEA. The CDR3 contains 13 residues. The ends lost 5 bases at V and 4 bases at J; junction bases unmatched: 4. The CDR3 is CSVPGTSKNIQYF. The DNA for the CDR3 is TGCAGCGTTCCCGGGACTAGTAAAAACATTCAGTACTTC.

The chain has TRBV6-1 and TRBJ1-5; D is possibly TRBD1 (5 bases). The CDR3 has 16 residues. The V gene lost 4 bases and the J gene lost 1 base, with 14 bases spanning the gap. Germline assignment: CDR1 MNHNS and CDR2 SASEGT. CDR3 sequence (DNA): TGTGCCAGCAGTGTGGGGCAAGAGGGGAGCAATCAGCCCCAGCATTTT. This codes for CASSVGQEGSNQPQHF.

V is TRBV13 and J is TRBJ2-5; 9 nucleotides agree with TRBD1. Germline loops: CDR1 PRHDT, CDR2 FYEKMQ (reference sequence). The CDR3 has 15 residues. Unmatched junction bases numbered 8, after V lost 5 bases and J lost 4 bases. In nucleotides, the CDR3 is TGTGCCAGCAGCCAAGGACAGGGGAGAAGAGAGACCCAGTACTTC. This codes for CASSQGQGRRETQYF.

This chain connects TRBV4-1 to TRBJ2-7; 9 bases agree with TRBD1. The CDR3 is 17 amino acids. The ends lost 0 bases at V and 4 bases at J; junction bases unmatched: 10. In germline, CDR1 is MGHRA, CDR2 YSYEKL. CDR3 sequence reads: CASSQESNRQGVYEQYF. The CDR3 DNA follows: TGCGCCAGCAGCCAAGAATCTAACCGACAGGGGGTTTACGAGCAGTACTTC.

This clone was recorded only once. The V and J genes are TRBV5-1 and TRBJ2-3, with a tentative D call TRBD2 (7 bases). Germline V lookup: CDR1 SGHRS, CDR2 YFSETQ. V shed 6 bases and J shed 2 bases, with 13 bases lying between them. The CDR3 has 14 amino acids. CDR3 sequence: CASTAGASTDTQYF. The CDR3 DNA is TGCGCCAGCACCGCGGGGGCGTCCACAGATACGCAGTATTTT.

The chain carries TRBV2 and TRBJ2-3; unclear D gene. Trimming removed 5 bases at V and 7 bases at J, with 13 bases between. The germline gives CDR1 SNHLY, CDR2 FYNNEI. This CDR3 contains 13 residues. CDR3 bases: TGTGCCAGCAGTATCCCGGGCCCTAATACGCAGTATTTT. Its translation: CASSIPGPNTQYF.

V is TRBV27 and J is TRBJ2-5; D is ambiguous. The germline V and J ends were trimmed by 5 bases and 4 bases, with 5 bases remaining between them. The CDR3 runs to 11 residues. Germline CDR1 reads MNHEY; CDR2 reads SMNVEV (reference sequence). The chain's CDR3 is CASSPTETQYF. Written as DNA, the CDR3 is TGTGCCAGCAGTCCCACAGAGACCCAGTACTTC.

V usage is TRBV27 and J usage is TRBJ2-3; D is unclear. The germline V gene encodes CDR1 MNHEY and CDR2 SMNVEV (reference sequence). CDR3 length: 12 amino acids. Trimming pared 6 bases from V and 1 base from J, leaving 5 bases between. The CDR3: CASSWGTDTQYF. The CDR3, as DNA: TGTGCCAGCAGCTGGGGCACAGATACGCAGTATTTT.

This sequence joins TRBV10-3 and TRBJ1-5, with a weak D call TRBD1 (5 bases). The CDR3 runs to 15 residues. Germline lookup yields CDR1 ENHRY and CDR2 SYGVKD. V lost 2 bases and J lost 4, with 12 bases in between. In DNA form, the CDR3 reads TGTGCCATCAGTGAGGGGGGGAGAGGTAATCAGCCCCAGCATTTT. This translates into CAISEGGRGNQPQHF.

The CDR3 is CASSFTSGNTIYF. Written as DNA, the CDR3 is TGTGCCAGCAGCTTTACGTCTGGAAACACCATATATTTT. The V and J genes are TRBV5-6 and TRBJ1-3; D gene ambiguous. This CDR3 region has 13 residues. Germline V gives CDR1 SGHDT, CDR2 YYEEEE. V shed 2 bases and J shed 1 base, with 4 bases lying between them.

V is TRBV18 and J is TRBJ1-1; 7 bases are a match to TRBD1. There are 16 residues in the CDR3. V lost 3 bases, J lost 1 base, and 8 bases stayed unmatched. Per germline, CDR1 KGHSH and CDR2 LQKENI. Here the CDR3 reads CASSPSTGRTNTEAFF. DNA for the CDR3: TGTGCCAGCTCACCCTCGACAGGGCGGACGAACACTGAAGCTTTCTTT.

The chain couples TRBV7-2 to TRBJ2-3; tentatively, D is TRBD2 (5 bases). Germline CDR1 and CDR2: SGHTA and FQGNSA. With 5 bases removed from V and 0 bases from J, the gap between germline ends came to 9 bases. There are 14 residues in the CDR3. The CDR3 loop reads CASSLRLSTDTQYF. The CDR3 nucleotides read TGTGCCAGCAGCCTCCGACTAAGCACAGATACGCAGTATTTT. Complete variable domain (other parts from reference TRBV7-2 and TRBJ2-3): GAGVSQSPSNKVTEKGKDVELRCDPISGHTALYWYRQSLGQGLEFLIYFQGNSAPDKSGLPSDRFSAERTGGSVSTLTIQRTQQEDSAVYLCASSLRLSTDTQYFGPGTRLTVL.